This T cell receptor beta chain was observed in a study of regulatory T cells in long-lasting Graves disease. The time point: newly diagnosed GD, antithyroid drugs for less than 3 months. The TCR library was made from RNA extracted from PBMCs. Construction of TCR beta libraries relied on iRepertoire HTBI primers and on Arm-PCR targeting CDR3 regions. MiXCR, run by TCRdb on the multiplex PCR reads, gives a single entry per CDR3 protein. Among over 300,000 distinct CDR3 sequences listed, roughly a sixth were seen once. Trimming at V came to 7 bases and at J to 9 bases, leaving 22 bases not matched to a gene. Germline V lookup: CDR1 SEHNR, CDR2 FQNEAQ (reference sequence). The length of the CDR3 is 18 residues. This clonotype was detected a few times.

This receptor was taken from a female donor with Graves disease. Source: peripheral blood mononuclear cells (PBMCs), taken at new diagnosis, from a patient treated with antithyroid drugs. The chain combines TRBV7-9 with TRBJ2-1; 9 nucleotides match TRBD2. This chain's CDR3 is CASTDGTSGRWRGGEQFF. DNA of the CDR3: TGTGCCAGCACCGACGGTACTAGCGGTCGCTGGCGGGGGGGTGAGCAGTTCTTC.